This T cell receptor (beta chain) was retrieved from a study of OX40 agonist ivuxolimab in advanced cancers. About the study: Ivuxolimab was delivered to patients intravenously every 2 weeks at doses spanning 0.01 to 10 mg/kg. One patient with hepatocellular carcinoma and two with cutaneous melanoma, three in all, had partial responses. Study conclusions and caveats: Expanded peripheral T cells had an undetermined antigen specificity. There were, on average, more expanded clones in CD8+ T cells than in CD4+.

Worth noting for this clone: Its antigen is undetermined.

Assay: immunoSEQ multiplex PCR; the TCRdb copy retains only in-frame clones and omits some. The table has about 40,000 clones, 86% seen once. The ends lost 0 bases at V and 1 base at J; junction bases unmatched: 13. Per germline, CDR1 GTSNPN and CDR2 SVGIG (reference sequence). CDR3 length equals 19 residues. Sequencing used CD4+ or CD8+ T cells sorted from blood, obtained in a trial of the OX40 agonist ivuxolimab. The genes are TRBV30 and TRBJ2-1; TRBD2 matches at 9 bases. The origin of this receptor is an adult with an advanced solid tumor such as melanoma, head and neck, liver or kidney cancer. Here the CDR3 reads CAWSVPSSGRPPSYNEQFF. In DNA, the CDR3 is TGTGCCTGGAGTGTACCCTCCAGCGGGAGGCCTCCTTCCTACAATGAGCAGTTCTTC.